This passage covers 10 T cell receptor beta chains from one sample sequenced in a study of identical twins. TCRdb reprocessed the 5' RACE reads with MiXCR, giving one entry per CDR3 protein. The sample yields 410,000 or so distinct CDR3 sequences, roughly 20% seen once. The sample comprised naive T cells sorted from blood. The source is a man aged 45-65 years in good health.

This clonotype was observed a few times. The CDR3 protein is CAISEGLADYPQYF. The CDR3 coding sequence is TGTGCCATCAGTGAGGGACTAGCGGACTACCCGCAGTATTTT. This rearrangement joins TRBV10-3 to TRBJ2-3; TRBD2 aligns across 10 bases. This CDR3 has 14 residues. Trimming took 2 bases from V and 10 from J; bases not matched to a gene: 6. Germline values: CDR1 ENHRY, CDR2 SYGVKD.

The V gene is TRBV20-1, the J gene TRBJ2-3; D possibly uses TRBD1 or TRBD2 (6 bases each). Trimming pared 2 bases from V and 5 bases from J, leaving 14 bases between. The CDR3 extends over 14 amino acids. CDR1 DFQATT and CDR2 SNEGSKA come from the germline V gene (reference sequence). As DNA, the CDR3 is TGCAGTGCTAGACGTGTGGGGGGCAAAGATACGCAGTATTTT. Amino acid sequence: CSARRVGGKDTQYF.

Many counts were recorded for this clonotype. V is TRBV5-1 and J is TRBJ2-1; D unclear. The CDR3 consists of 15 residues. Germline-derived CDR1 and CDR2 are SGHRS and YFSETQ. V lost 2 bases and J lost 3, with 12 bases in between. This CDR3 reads CASSFTYQYYNEQFF. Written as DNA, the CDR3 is TGCGCCAGCAGCTTCACCTACCAATACTACAATGAGCAGTTCTTC.

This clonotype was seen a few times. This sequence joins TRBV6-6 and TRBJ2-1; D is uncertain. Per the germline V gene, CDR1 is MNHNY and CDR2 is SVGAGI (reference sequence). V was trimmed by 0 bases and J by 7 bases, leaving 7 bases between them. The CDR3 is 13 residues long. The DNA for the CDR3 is TGTGCCAGCAGTTACTCGATGTGGAATGAGCAGTTCTTC. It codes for CASSYSMWNEQFF.

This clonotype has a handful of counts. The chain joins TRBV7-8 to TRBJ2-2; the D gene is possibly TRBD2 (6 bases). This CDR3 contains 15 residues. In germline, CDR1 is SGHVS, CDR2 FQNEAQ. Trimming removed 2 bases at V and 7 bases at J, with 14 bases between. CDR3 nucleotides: TGTGCCAGCAGCTTATCGTGGGCTAGCGACGGGGAGCTGTTTTTT. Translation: CASSLSWASDGELFF.

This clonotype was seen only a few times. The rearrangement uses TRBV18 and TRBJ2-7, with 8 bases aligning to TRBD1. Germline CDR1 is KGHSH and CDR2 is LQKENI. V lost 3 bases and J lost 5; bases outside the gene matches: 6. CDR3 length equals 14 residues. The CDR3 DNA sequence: TGTGCCAGCTCACCCCTGGACAGGGTAAACGAGCAGTACTTC. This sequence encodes CASSPLDRVNEQYF.

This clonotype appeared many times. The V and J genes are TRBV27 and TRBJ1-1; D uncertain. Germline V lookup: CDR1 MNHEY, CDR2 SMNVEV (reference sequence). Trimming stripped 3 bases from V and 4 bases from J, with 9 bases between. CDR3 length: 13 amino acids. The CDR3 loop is CASSFGGSTEAFF. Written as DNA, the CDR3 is TGTGCCAGCAGTTTTGGAGGGTCCACTGAAGCTTTCTTT.

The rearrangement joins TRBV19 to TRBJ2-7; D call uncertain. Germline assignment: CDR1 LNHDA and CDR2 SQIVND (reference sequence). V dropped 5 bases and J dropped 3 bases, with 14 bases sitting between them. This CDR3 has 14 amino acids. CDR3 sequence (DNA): TGTGCCAGTAGTCCCGAATGGGCGGACTACGAGCAGTACTTC. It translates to CASSPEWADYEQYF.

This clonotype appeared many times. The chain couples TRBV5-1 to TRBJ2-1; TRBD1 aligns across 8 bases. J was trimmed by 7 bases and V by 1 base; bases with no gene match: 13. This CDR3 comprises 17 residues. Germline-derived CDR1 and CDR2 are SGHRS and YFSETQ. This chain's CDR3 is CASSLIVSQGAGNEQFF. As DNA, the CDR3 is TGCGCCAGCAGCTTGATTGTTAGCCAGGGGGCTGGTAATGAGCAGTTCTTC.

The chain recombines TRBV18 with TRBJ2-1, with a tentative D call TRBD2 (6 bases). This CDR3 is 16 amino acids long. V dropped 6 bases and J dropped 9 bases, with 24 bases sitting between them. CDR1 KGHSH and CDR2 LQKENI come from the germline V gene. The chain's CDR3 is CASSLSSGAYVPEQFF. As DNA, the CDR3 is TGTGCCAGCTCCCTCTCCTCGGGAGCGTATGTTCCTGAGCAGTTCTTC.